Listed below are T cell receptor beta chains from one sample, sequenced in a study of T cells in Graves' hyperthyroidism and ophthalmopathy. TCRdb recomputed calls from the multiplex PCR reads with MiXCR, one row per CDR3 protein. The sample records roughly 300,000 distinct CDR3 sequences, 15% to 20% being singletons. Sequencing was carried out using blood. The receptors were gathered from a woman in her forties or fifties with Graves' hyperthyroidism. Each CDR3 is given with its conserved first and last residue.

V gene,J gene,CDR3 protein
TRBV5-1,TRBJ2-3,CASSSAGGTDTQYF
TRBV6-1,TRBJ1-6,CASSESRGHSSPLHF
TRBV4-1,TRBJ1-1,CASSQGTGGVRVSAFF
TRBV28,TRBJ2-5,CASKPSRTSGKETQYF
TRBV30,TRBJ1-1,CAWGKGDRKNTEAFF
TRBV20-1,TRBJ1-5,CSAYRGGNQPQHF
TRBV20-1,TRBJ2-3,CSAERAGGPTDTQYF
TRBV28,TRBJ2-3,CASSSPRVDTDTQYF
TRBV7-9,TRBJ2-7,CASSFGQGSDEQYF
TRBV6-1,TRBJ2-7,CASSSRISYEQYF
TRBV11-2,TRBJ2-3,CASSLEAGRPADTQYF
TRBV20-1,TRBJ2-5,CSARVQQETQYF
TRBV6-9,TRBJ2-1,CASSYGRGGYNEQFF
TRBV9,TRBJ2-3,CASSGWGNTDTQYF
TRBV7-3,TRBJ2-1,CASSYSGGEQFF
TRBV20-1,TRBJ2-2,CSARAQNTGELFF
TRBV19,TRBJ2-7,CATHSGELGSYEQYF
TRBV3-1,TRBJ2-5,CATGLADQETQYF
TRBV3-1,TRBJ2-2,CASSQRTTYTGELFF
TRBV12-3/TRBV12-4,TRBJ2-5,CASRAGLETQYF
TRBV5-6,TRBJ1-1,CASSLGWWQGAVSEAFF
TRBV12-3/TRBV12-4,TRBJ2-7,CASRGQGFEQYF
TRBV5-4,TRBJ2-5,CASSFGVFVQETQYF
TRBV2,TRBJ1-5,CASSGSEDQPQHF